This T cell receptor beta chain derives from a study of shared clonotypes between healthy human individuals (dated by TCRdb to 2018 to 2021). Study-wide context: Three men and two women, aged 18 to 49 years, made up the cohort. Leukapheresis yielded between about 0.94 and 8.9 billion PBMCs per donor. Libraries were prepared and TCR repertoires were sequenced by different laboratories using diverse techniques, in order to increase sequencing depth and limit assay-specific biases. Per donor, three plates each were used for CD4 naive and CD4 memory, two for CD8 naive, and one for CD8 memory. Blood TCR repertoires of a handful of healthy adults were deeply sequenced to estimate repertoire size and the extent of clonotype sharing between individuals. The full study reports these points: Even with the large sequencing depth, rarefaction of the sorted-subset datasets indicated that sequencing was incomplete. Naive subsets generally had larger estimated clonotype richness than memory subsets. Sampling was restricted to blood, and TCR repertoires in tissues likely differ from the TCR repertoires found in blood. Across a handful of donors, approximately 5% of naive CD4, 3% to 3.5% of naive CD8, 2.3% of memory CD4, and 0.4% of memory CD8 clonotypes were shared. Because the study included only a small number of donors, the genetic and exposure-history diversity represented was limited. Pairwise subsampling indicated that sequencing depth was expected to affect the degree of clonotype sharing among donors. Clonotypes shared by all four sorted-subset donors showed higher generation probabilities than non-shared clonotypes.

From cysteine to phenylalanine, the CDR3 is 16 amino acids long. Kept here is only the CDR3 DNA, which spans 48 bases and is read in frame from base 1. From the germline V gene (reference sequence), CDR1 is SGHKS and CDR2 is YYEKEE. V ends up 7 bases short and J 0 bases short, with an unmatched junction base count of 12. Using the deep immunoSEQ assay, multiplex PCR amplified TCR CDR3 regions from genomic DNA. For each cell subset, the extracted genomic DNA was distributed evenly across all wells of several immunoSEQ 96-well plates, and each plate served as one replicate. For sorted subsets, about 220 ng of genomic DNA, equivalent to 30,000 or so T cell genomes, went into each replicate PCR. Purified libraries were measured with a Qubit 3.0 fluorometer, size-checked on a Bioanalyzer 2100, and measured again with the KAPA Library Quantification kit. Every immunoSEQ 96-well plate was sequenced on a dedicated single-read 150-cycle Illumina NextSeq 550 flow cell. The study's processing was this. Because the immunoSEQ output held only junctional sequences and lacked quality scores, the filtering could not match the filtering applied to full-length reads. To assign V/J genes and CDR3, sequences were annotated using PyIR, a Python wrapper for IgBLAST v1.9, with IMGT germline references. Reads with weak V/J assignments (E-value above 1e-6), missing CDR3, stop codons, out-of-frame junctions, or ambiguous translated residues were removed. A V3J clonotype was defined by an identical inferred V gene, J gene, and CDR3 amino acid sequence. Percentage overlap between repertoires was calculated by dividing the number of shared unique clonotypes by the size of the smaller repertoire. Repertoire richness was assessed with RTK rarefaction, the Chao1 estimator, and Recon v2.1 estimates of unobserved clonotypes. Generation probabilities were computed with OLGA for all TCRbeta clonotypes obtained by the gDNA method from a handful of donors. Here the immuneACCESS table is served through TCRdb, limited to in-frame sequences with V and J called. Missing clones are a known gap in these copies; in checked studies unresolved V genes cover under half, and the rest lacks a known reason. V and J calls and clone size are given by that table; D and trimming were obtained from the DNA. This sample has 2 million to 2.5 million clones in its table, and approximately 93% of those were observed once. The top ten hold 0.39% of the sample.

With respect to this clone: No cognate antigen has been identified for it. Per-base qualities were not stored, and no clone one base away is much larger.

Healthy HIV-negative adults with no recently reported acute infections or vaccinations were included as donors. Only Caucasian adults living in Nashville, Tennessee, USA were represented among the donors. CD4+ T cells were enriched through magnetic negative selection, after which naive cells were positively selected on CD45RA and the remaining negative fraction served as the memory subset. Blood was obtained by leukapheresis, after which PBMCs were separated by Ficoll-Histopaque density gradient centrifugation and cryopreserved in liquid nitrogen vapor phase. Analytical flow cytometry was used to check the purity and quantity of every magnetically sorted T cell population. Each sorted fraction had its genomic DNA isolated and then quantified by UV absorbance on a Nanodrop 2000c.

This chain joins TRBV5-5 to TRBJ2-7; the central 8 bases match TRBD2. This receptor was identified in a man younger than 30 in good health. Some clones in this sample may be carry-over from other donors' samples. The specimen sequenced was naive CD4+ T cells from PBMCs. The sample's cell subset or site label, in plain terms: CD45RA+ positively selected. The sequenced DNA: TGTGCCAGCTTCGGGGGGGAATACTCGTACTCCTACGAGCAGTACTTC. Translated, it gives CASFGGEYSYSYEQYF.